This T cell receptor (beta chain) was sequenced during a study of Ad26.COV2.S vaccination and SARS-CoV-2 variants. Study summary: Into the muscle, Ad26.COV2.S was dosed once or twice, 56 days apart.

Sequencing was performed with immunoSEQ multiplex PCR; in TCRdb, only in-frame clones are kept and a portion is missing. The sample contains about 350,000 clones, around 88% of which appear only once. Comments on this clone: The target antigen is unknown.

The length of the CDR3 is 14 residues. Germline V lookup: CDR1 SNHLY, CDR2 FYNNEI. With 6 bases removed from V and 0 bases from J, the gap between germline ends came to 9 bases. Whole-study findings and limits: Vaccine and placebo recipients had similar non-spike TCR breadth.

Treatment here: around 19 received Ad26.COV2.S at low or high dose, single or two shots; several received placebo; per-sample allocation not given. Sampling took place 63 days after the first vaccine or placebo injection. The origin of this receptor is a person aged 18-60 years who received the Ad26.COV2.S COVID-19 vaccine or a placebo. This material consisted of peripheral blood, taken in a trial of Ad26.COV2.S vaccine versus placebo. The V and J genes are TRBV2 and TRBJ1-5; D unclear. The CDR3 spells CASSRGHSNQPQHF. The CDR3 bases are TGTGCCAGCAGCCGAGGGCATAGCAATCAGCCCCAGCATTTT.